This paragraph reports one T cell receptor beta chain. Its antigen remains unidentified. Germline assignment: CDR1 SNHLY and CDR2 FYNNEI. The CDR3 is made up of 14 amino acids. V lost 5 bases and J 2 bases, leaving 12 bases between the germline ends. Expressed TCRB transcripts were sequenced after all isolated RNA was converted to cDNA. Libraries were prepared by immunoSEQ multiplex PCR; TCRdb keeps only in-frame clonotypes and omits some of them. Here the sample spans 250,000 to 400,000 clones, 13% to 15% being singletons. This sample was taken from a study of beta chain features in type 1 diabetes. Study-wide results and limits: Naive, central memory and Treg TCRB repertoires seemed to resemble each other more closely in patients than they did in healthy donors.

Specimen: central memory CD4+ T cells from blood. This clonotype was sampled from a man aged 30 to 45 in good health. The V call is TRBV2, the J call TRBJ2-5; D is perhaps TRBD1 (6 bases). The CDR3 loop reads CASSPRDIQETQYF. The CDR3 DNA reads as TGTGCCAGCAGTCCCAGGGACATTCAAGAGACCCAGTACTTC. Filled out from reference TRBV2 and TRBJ2-5, the complete variable domain reads EPEVTQTPSHQVTQMGQEVILRCVPISNHLYFYWYRQILGQKVEFLVSFYNNEISEKSEIFDDQFSVERPDGSNFTLKIRSTKLEDSAMYFCASSPRDIQETQYFGPGTRLLVL.